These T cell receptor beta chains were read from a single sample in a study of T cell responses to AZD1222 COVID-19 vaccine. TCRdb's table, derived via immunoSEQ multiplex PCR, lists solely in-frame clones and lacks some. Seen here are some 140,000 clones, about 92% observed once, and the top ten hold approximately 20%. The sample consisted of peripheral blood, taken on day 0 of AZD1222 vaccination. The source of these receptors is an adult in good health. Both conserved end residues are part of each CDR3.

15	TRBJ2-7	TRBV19	CASSMTGTGSYEQYF
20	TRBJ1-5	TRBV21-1	CASSTPFPTLPDRRNQPQHF
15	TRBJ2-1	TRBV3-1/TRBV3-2	CASTTTGSPNNEQFF
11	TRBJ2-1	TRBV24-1	CATTRDNEQFF
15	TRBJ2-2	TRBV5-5	CASSLEGLDTGELFF
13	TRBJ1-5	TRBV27	CAKGQGGNQPQHF
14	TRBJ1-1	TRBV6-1	CASSEKRGGTEAFF
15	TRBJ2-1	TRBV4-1	CASSQEAGGQNEQFF
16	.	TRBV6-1	CASSEILAGTQETQYF
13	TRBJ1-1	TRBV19	CASSSGFGAEAFF
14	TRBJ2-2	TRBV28	CASSFGGGTGELFF
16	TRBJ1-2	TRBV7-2	CASSQYTGGADYGYTF